The 17 T cell receptor beta chains below come from one sample, sequenced in a study of shared clonotypes between healthy human individuals (dated by TCRdb to 2020 to 2022). The library relied on the immunoSEQ multiplex PCR assay. TCRdb provides this immuneACCESS table in a form limited to in-frame rearrangements. Some clones are lacking; in checked studies, under half of them reflect an unresolved V gene, and why the rest are absent is not known. This sample holds roughly 2.2 million clones; approximately 90% were observed only once. The top ten constitute roughly 0.34% of the sample. Sequencing was carried out using naive CD4+ T cells from PBMCs. The intended sense of this specimen's cell subset or site label: CD45RA+ positively selected. These receptors came from a man aged 18-30 years in good health. Some clones in this sample may be carry-over from other donors' samples.

The rearrangement links TRBV7-2 to TRBJ2-7; no definite D call. The length of the CDR3 is 13 residues. Germline CDR1 is SGHTA and CDR2 is FQGNSA. V was cut by 4 bases and J by 3 bases, with 10 bases left in between. The CDR3 DNA follows: TGTGCCAGCAGCTCATCGCCGTTCTACGAGCAGTACTTC. Translation: CASSSSPFYEQYF.

There are a few counts of this clone. The chain has TRBV19 and TRBJ1-5, with a possible D match to TRBD1 (5 bases). From germline, CDR1 is LNHDA and CDR2 SQIVND (reference sequence). The V gene lost 1 base and the J gene lost 7 bases, with 17 bases spanning the gap. This CDR3 region has 16 residues. This chain's CDR3 is CASSIGGGRNNQPQHF. For the CDR3, the DNA is TGTGCCAGTAGTATAGGCGGGGGTAGGAACAACCAGCCCCAGCATTTT.

The V gene is TRBV6-5, the J gene TRBJ2-1; 8 nucleotides align to TRBD2. This CDR3 spans 15 amino acids. V dropped 2 bases and J dropped 7; count of bases not matched to a gene: 7. Germline CDR1 and CDR2: MNHEY and SVGAGI. CDR3 region: CASSYTGLGHNEQFF. The CDR3 DNA sequence: TGTGCCAGCAGTTACACGGGACTAGGACATAATGAGCAGTTCTTC.

Only a few counts were recorded for this clone. The chain joins TRBV25-1 to TRBJ1-4, with 7 bases identical to TRBD1. CDR3 size: 14 residues. Looked up from germline, CDR1 is MGHDK and CDR2 is SYGVNS. Trimming cost V 8 bases and J 10 bases; bases outside gene matches: 13. For the CDR3, the DNA is TGTGCCAGCCAGGGGGAGGGGGCAGGAGGAAAACTGTTTTTT. Amino acids: CASQGEGAGGKLFF.

This clone was seen more than once but under ten times. The rearrangement joins TRBV30 to TRBJ1-5; D might be TRBD1 (5 bases). The ends were cut back, 5 bases at V and 6 bases at J, with 17 bases in the middle. Per germline, CDR1 GTSNPN and CDR2 SVGIG (reference sequence). The CDR3 loop spans 14 amino acids. Here the CDR3 DNA reads TGTGCCTGGGGCTCCGGGGGAGGGAGTCAGCCCCAGCATTTT. The encoded protein is CAWGSGGGSQPQHF.

This rearrangement joins TRBV2 to TRBJ2-5; 7 nucleotides match TRBD2. Germline lookup yields CDR1 SNHLY and CDR2 FYNNEI. Trimming removed 3 bases from V and 4 bases from J; junction bases left unmatched: 5. The CDR3 has 14 residues. The CDR3 reads CASSEQVAGETQYF. CDR3 nucleotides: TGTGCCAGCAGTGAGCAGGTAGCGGGAGAGACCCAGTACTTC.

The CDR3 bases are TGCGCCAGCAGCCAAGAAACGACTAGCGTTTCAGCCTACAATGAGCAGTTCTTC. Its translation: CASSQETTSVSAYNEQFF. The chain has TRBV4-1 and TRBJ2-1; 8 bases agree with TRBD2. Looked up from germline, CDR1 is MGHRA and CDR2 is YSYEKL. The CDR3 runs 18 residues. V shed 0 bases and J 2 bases; nucleotides not matched to a gene: 9.

The chain recombines TRBV2 with TRBJ2-1; a possible D gene is TRBD2 (5 bases). CDR1 and CDR2 (germline): SNHLY, FYNNEI. The CDR3 is 15 amino acids. Between the trimmed V and J ends, which lost 0 bases and 6 bases, there was a span of 12 bases. CDR3 protein: CASSEAKGVFNEQFF. For the CDR3, the DNA is TGTGCCAGCAGTGAAGCGAAGGGAGTGTTCAATGAGCAGTTCTTC.

Concerning this clone itself: Other DNA sequences in the same sample also yield this CDR3. J is TRBJ1-2 and V is TRBV7-9; TRBD1 is a possible D gene (5 bases). V lost 1 base, J lost 4 bases, and 7 bases lay in between. This CDR3 has 13 amino acids. The V gene's germline CDR1 is SEHNR and CDR2 FQNEAQ (reference sequence). CDR3 in amino acids: CASSLGQSYGYTF. As DNA, the CDR3 is TGTGCCAGCAGCTTAGGACAGTCCTATGGCTACACCTTC.

The V gene is TRBV7-3, the J gene TRBJ2-1; 7 positions match TRBD2. Germline CDR1 and CDR2: SGHTA and FQGTGA. The V segment lost 3 bases and the J segment 3 bases; nucleotides outside the gene matches: 8. This CDR3 spans 16 amino acids. CDR3 DNA: TGTGCCAGCAGCTTCTCGGCGGGAGCAGACTACAATGAGCAGTTCTTC. Its translation: CASSFSAGADYNEQFF.

The DNA for the CDR3 is TGCGCCAGCAAGTTTTTGGCGGGAGCCCCACAAGAGACCCAGTACTTC. Protein: CASKFLAGAPQETQYF. The chain has TRBV5-1 and TRBJ2-5; TRBD2 agrees at 7 bases. Germline CDR1 reads SGHRS; CDR2 reads YFSETQ. The CDR3 extends over 16 amino acids. V lost 6 bases, J lost 2 bases, and 13 bases stayed unmatched.

The rearrangement uses TRBV4-2 and TRBJ1-2; maybe TRBD1 (5 bases). CDR1 is LGHNA, CDR2 YNFKEQ, per germline. The germline V and J ends were trimmed by 1 base and 1 base, with 10 bases remaining between them. CDR3 length: 15 amino acids. The CDR3 reads CASSQAGGGNYGYTF. The DNA of the CDR3 is TGTGCCAGCAGCCAAGCTGGGGGGGGTAACTATGGCTACACCTTC.

The rearrangement joins TRBV5-1 to TRBJ2-2; D is ambiguous. This CDR3 is built from 16 residues. V was cut by 4 bases and J by 2 bases, with 15 bases left in between. CDR1 and CDR2 from the germline V gene are SGHRS and YFSETQ. As DNA, the CDR3 is TGCGCCAGCAGCGTAGTCGGAAGAAGTAACACCGGGGAGCTGTTTTTT. Residues: CASSVVGRSNTGELFF.

Note on this clone: The sample carries other DNA sequences with the same CDR3. This chain links TRBV6-5 with TRBJ1-1, with a tentative D call TRBD1 (5 bases). From germline, CDR1 is MNHEY and CDR2 SVGAGI. Trimming removed 0 bases from V and 5 bases from J, with 7 bases in between. This CDR3 region has 13 residues. The CDR3 DNA is TGTGCCAGCAGTTACTCTGGGGGGACTGAAGCTTTCTTT. Protein sequence: CASSYSGGTEAFF.

The J gene is TRBJ2-7, the V gene TRBV25-1; D is perhaps TRBD2 (7 bases). With 8 bases removed from V and 6 bases from J, the gap between germline ends came to 14 bases. The CDR3 runs to 12 residues. Germline loops: CDR1 MGHDK, CDR2 SYGVNS. CDR3 protein: CASVGGGSEQYF. Here the CDR3 DNA reads TGTGCCAGCGTGGGAGGGGGGAGCGAGCAGTACTTC.

This clone has a handful of counts. V and J are TRBV20-1 and TRBJ1-1; no definite D call. Looked up from germline, CDR1 is DFQATT and CDR2 is SNEGSKA (reference sequence). The CDR3 runs 11 residues. Trimming took 6 bases from V and 3 from J, leaving 8 bases between them. The CDR3 nucleotides read TGCAGTGCAAGCCAGGACACTGAAGCTTTCTTT. It translates to CSASQDTEAFF.

The chain uses TRBV4-2 and TRBJ2-1; a possible D gene is TRBD2 (5 bases). The CDR3 runs 20 residues. Germline CDR1 LGHNA, CDR2 YNFKEQ. V lost 4 bases and J 4 bases, leaving 29 bases between the germline ends. CDR3 in amino acids: CASSPTRGVGYLVLYNEQFF. Here the CDR3 DNA reads TGTGCCAGCAGCCCCACACGGGGTGTGGGGTATCTTGTCCTTTACAATGAGCAGTTCTTC.